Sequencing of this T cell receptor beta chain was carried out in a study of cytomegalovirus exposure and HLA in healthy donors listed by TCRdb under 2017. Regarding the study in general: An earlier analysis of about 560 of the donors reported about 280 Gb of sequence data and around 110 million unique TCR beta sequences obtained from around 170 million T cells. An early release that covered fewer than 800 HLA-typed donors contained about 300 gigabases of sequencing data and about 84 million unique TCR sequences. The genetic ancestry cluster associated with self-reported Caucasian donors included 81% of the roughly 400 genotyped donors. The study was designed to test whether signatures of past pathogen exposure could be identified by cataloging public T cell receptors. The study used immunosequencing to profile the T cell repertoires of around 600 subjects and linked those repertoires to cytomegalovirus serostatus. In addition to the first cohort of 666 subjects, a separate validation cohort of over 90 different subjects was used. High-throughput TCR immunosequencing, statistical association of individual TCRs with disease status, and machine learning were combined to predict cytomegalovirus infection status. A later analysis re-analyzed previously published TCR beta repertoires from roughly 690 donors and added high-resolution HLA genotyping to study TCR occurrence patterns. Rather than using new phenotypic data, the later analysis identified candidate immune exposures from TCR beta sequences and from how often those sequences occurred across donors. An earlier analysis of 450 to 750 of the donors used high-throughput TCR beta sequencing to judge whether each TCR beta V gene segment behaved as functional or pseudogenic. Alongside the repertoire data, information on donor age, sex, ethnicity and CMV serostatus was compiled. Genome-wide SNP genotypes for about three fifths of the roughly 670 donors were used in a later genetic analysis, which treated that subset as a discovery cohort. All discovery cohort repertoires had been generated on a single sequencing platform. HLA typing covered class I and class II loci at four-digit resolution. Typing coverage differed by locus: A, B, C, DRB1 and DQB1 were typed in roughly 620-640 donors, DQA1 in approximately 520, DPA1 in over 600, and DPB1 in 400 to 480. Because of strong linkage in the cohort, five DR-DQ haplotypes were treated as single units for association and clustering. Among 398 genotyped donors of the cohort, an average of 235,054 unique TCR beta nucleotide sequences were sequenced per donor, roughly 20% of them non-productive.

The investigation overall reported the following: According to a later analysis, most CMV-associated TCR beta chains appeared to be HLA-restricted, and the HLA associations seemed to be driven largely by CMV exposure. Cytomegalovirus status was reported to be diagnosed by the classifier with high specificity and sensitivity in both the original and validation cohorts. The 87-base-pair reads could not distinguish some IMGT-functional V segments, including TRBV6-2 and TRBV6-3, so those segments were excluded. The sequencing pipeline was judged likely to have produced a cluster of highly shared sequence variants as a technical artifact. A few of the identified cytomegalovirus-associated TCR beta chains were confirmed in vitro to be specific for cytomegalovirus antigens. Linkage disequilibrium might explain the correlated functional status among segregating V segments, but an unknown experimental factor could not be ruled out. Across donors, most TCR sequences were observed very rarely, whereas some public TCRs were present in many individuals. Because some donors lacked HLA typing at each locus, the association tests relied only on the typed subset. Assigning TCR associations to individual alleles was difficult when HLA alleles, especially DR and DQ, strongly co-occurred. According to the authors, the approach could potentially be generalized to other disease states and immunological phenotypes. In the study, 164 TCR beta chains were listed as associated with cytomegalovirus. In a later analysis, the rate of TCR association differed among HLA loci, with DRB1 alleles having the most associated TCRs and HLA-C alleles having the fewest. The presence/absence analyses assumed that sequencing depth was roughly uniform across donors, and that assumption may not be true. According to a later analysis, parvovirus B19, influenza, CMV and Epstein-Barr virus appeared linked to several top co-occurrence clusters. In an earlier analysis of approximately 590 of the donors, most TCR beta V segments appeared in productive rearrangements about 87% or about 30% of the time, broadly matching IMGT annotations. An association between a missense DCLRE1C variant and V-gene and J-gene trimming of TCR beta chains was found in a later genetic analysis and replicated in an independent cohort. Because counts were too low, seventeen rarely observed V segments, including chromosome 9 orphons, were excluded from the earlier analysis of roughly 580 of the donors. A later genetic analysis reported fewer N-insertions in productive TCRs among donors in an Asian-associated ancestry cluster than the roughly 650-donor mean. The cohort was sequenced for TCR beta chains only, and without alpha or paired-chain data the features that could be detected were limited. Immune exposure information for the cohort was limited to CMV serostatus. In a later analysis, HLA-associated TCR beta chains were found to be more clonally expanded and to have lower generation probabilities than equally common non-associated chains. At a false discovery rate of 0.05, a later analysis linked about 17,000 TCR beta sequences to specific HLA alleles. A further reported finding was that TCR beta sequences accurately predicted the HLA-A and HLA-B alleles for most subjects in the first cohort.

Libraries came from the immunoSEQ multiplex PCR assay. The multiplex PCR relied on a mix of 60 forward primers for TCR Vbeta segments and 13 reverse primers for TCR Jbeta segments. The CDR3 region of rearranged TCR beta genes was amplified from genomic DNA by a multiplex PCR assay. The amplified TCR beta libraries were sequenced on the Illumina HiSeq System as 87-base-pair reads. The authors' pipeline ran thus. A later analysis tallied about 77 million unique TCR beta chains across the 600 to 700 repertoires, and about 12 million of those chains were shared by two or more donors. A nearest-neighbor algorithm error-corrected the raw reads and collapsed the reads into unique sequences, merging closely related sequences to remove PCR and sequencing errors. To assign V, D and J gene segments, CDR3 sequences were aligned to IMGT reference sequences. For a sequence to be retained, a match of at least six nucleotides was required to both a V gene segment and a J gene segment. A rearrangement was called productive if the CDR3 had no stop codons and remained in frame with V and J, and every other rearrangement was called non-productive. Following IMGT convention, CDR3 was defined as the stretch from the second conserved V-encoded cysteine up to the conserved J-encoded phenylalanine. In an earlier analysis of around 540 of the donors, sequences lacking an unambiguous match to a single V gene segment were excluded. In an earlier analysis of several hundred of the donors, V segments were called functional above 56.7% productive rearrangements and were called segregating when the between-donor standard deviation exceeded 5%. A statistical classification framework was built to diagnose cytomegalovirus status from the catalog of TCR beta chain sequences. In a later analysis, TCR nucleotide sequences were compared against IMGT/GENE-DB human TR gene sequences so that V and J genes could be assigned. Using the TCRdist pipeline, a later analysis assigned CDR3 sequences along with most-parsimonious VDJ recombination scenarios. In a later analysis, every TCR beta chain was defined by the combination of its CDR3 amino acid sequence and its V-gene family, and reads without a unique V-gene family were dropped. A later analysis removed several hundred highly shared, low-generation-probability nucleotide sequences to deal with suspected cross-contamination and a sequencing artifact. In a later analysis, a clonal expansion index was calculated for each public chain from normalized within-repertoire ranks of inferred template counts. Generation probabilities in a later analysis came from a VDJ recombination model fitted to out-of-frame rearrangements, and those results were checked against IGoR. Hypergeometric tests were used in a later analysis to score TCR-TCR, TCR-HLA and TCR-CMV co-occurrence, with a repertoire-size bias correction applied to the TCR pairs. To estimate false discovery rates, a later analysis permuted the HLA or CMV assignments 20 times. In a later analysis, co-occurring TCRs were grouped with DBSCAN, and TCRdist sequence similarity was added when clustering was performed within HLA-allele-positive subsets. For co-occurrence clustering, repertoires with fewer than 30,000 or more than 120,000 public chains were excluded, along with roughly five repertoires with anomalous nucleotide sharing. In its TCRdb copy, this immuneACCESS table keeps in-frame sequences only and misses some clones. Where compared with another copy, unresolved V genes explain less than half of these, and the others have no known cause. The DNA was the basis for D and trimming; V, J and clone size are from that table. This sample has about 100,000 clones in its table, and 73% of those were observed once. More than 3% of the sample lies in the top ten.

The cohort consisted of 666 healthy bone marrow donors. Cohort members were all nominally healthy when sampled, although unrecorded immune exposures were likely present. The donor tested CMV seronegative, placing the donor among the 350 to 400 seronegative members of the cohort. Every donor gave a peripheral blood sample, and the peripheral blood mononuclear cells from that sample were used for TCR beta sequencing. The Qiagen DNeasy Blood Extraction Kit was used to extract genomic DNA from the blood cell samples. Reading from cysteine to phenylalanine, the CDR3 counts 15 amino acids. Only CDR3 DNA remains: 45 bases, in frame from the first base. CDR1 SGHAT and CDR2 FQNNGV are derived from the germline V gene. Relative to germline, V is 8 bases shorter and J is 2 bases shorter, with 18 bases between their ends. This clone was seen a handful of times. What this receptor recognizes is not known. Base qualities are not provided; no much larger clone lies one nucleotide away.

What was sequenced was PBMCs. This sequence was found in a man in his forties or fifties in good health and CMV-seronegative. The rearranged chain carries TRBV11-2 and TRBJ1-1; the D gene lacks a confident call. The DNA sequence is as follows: TGTGCCAGCCGGCTAGGCGGCAGCGTCAACACTGAAGCTTTCTTT. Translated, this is CASRLGGSVNTEAFF.